These 5 T cell receptor beta chains were sequenced from one sample in a study of blood T cell repertoires in COVID-19. The table came from immunoSEQ multiplex PCR; TCRdb's copy has only in-frame clones and leaves some out. The repertoire holds around 65,000 clones, with roughly 80% as singletons. The sequencing input was peripheral blood. Every receptor here comes from a human donor in a cohort sampled during active COVID-19.

The chain links TRBV7-9 to TRBJ2-3; D remains unclear. CDR1 is SEHNR, CDR2 FQNEAQ, per germline (reference sequence). The CDR3 sequence is 11 residues long. V was trimmed by 11 bases and J by 6 bases, leaving 12 bases between them. The CDR3: CASLLRDTQYF. In nucleotides, the CDR3 is TGTGCCTCCTTGCTCAGGGATACGCAGTATTTT.

CDR3 DNA: TGTGCCAGCTCACCACCGGAGATAGATACGCAGTATTTT. Encoded protein: CASSPPEIDTQYF. J is TRBJ2-3 and V is TRBV18; D is uncertain. CDR1 and CDR2 from the germline V gene are KGHSH and LQKENI. The CDR3 totals 13 residues. V was shortened by 0 bases and J by 5 bases, with 6 bases between the two germline ends. The full variable domain, with the rest looked up from reference TRBV18 and TRBJ2-3, is NAGVMQNPRHLVRRRGQEARLRCSPMKGHSHVYWYRQLPEEGLKFMVYLQKENIIDESGMPKERFSAEFPKEGPSILRIQQVVRGDSAAYFCASSPPEIDTQYFGPGTRLTVL.

The chain carries TRBV5-1 and TRBJ2-5, with 12 positions matching TRBD2. CDR1 is SGHRS and CDR2 is YFSETQ in the germline V gene. V lost 1 base and J lost 2; bases outside the gene matches: 6. This CDR3 has 17 residues. The CDR3 DNA reads as TGCGCCAGCAGCTTGACGCCTCTAGCGGGGGGGCAAGAGACCCAGTACTTC. Amino acids: CASSLTPLAGGQETQYF.

This clone was detected only once. The chain links TRBV5-6 to TRBJ2-7; no clear D gene. The length of the CDR3 is 13 residues. Trimming stripped 0 bases from V and 2 bases from J, with 6 bases between. CDR1 and CDR2 from the germline V gene are SGHDT and YYEEEE. The DNA for the CDR3 is TGTGCCAGCAGCTTGGGACGGGCCTACGAGCAGTACTTC. It codes for CASSLGRAYEQYF. Using reference TRBV5-6 and TRBJ2-7 for the parts outside the CDR3, the full variable domain is DAGVTQSPTHLIKTRGQQVTLRCSPKSGHDTVSWYQQALGQGPQFIFQYYEEEERQRGNFPDRFSGHQFPNYSSELNVNALLLGDSALYLCASSLGRAYEQYFGPGTRLTVT.

The chain recombines TRBV7-9 with TRBJ2-5; D is unresolved. There are 14 residues in the CDR3. Germline V gene data show CDR1 as SEHNR and CDR2 as FQNEAQ (reference sequence). V dropped 5 bases and J dropped 5 bases, with 15 bases sitting between them. As DNA, the CDR3 is TGTGCCAGCAGCCTATCTTCCGTCCGGGAGACCCAGTACTTC. Its protein product is CASSLSSVRETQYF.